The 2 T cell receptor beta chains given below trace back to one sample, sequenced in a study of control samples from healthy donors and cancer patients. Clones were read by immunoSEQ multiplex PCR, and TCRdb kept only the in-frame ones, dropping some. The table has 40,000 to 55,000 clones, approximately 89% seen once. The sample was PBMCs. These receptors all stem from a man aged 35 to 55 with colorectal cancer.

This chain uses TRBV19 with TRBJ2-7; D not resolved. The CDR3 consists of 14 residues. CDR1 and CDR2 (germline): LNHDA, SQIVND (reference sequence). Trimming took 2 bases from V and 0 from J, leaving 8 bases between them. The CDR3, as DNA: TGTGCCAGTAGTATATCGGCCGACTCCTACGAGCAGTACTTC. This gives the protein CASSISADSYEQYF.

J is TRBJ2-1 and V is TRBV12-3 or TRBV12-4, with D unresolved. The CDR3 is made up of 11 amino acids. Deletions cut 5 bases from V and 3 bases from J, with 2 bases between. The CDR3 coding sequence is TGTGCCAGCAGTGACTACAATGAGCAGTTCTTC. Amino acid sequence: CASSDYNEQFF.